This T cell receptor beta chain was sequenced for a study of blood T cell repertoires in COVID-19. This CDR3 contains 15 residues. J gave up 1 base and V 3 bases, and 3 bases lay outside the gene matches. Looked up from germline, CDR1 is KGHSH and CDR2 is LQKENI. In assigning cohorts, the study relied on participant-reported clinical history. Sequencing used immunoSEQ multiplex PCR; TCRdb keeps in-frame clones, though not all of them. The sample holds about 150,000 clones, about nine tenths seen once. The sample consisted of PBMCs or T cells enriched from blood (not recorded which). The chain uses TRBV18 and TRBJ1-3; 7 bases map to TRBD1. The receptor comes from a woman aged 40-49 years who had been exposed to COVID-19. The CDR3 DNA reads as TGTGCCAGCTCACCGGGACAGCCATCTGGAAACACCATATATTTT. Translated: CASSPGQPSGNTIYF.